Sequencing of this T cell receptor (beta chain) was carried out in a study of CD8 T cells in Susac syndrome. Germline values: CDR1 LGHDT, CDR2 YNNKEL (reference sequence). Trimming removed 3 bases from V and 3 bases from J, with 11 bases in between. This CDR3 is built from 15 residues. Roughly 0.5 to 1 ug RNA was reverse transcribed with random hexamers. TCRdb analysed the immunoSEQ multiplex PCR reads with MiXCR anew, one entry per CDR3 protein. Of approximately 170,000 distinct CDR3 sequences listed, about 91% are singletons. The TCR sequence derives from a human donor in good health. The chain couples TRBV3-1 to TRBJ2-2; D unclear. The sample was CD4+ T cells from PBMCs. The CDR3 sequence: CASSQVFDDTGELFF. Here the CDR3 DNA reads TGTGCCAGCAGCCAGGTTTTCGACGACACCGGGGAGCTGTTTTTT.